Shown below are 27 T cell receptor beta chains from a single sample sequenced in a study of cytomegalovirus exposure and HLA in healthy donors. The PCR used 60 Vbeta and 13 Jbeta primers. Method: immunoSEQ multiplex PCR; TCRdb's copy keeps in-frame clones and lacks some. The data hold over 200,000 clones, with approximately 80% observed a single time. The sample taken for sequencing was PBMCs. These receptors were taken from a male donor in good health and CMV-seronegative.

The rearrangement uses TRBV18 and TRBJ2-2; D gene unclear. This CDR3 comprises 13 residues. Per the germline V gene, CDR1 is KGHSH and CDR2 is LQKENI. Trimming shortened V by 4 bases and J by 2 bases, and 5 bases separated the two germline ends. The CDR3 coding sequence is TGTGCCAGCTCACAGCTAAACACCGGGGAGCTGTTTTTT. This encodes CASSQLNTGELFF.

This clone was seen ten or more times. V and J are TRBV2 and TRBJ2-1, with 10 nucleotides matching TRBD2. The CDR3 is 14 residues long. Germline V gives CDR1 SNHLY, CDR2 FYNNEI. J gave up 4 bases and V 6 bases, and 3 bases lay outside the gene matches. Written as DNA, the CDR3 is TGTGCCAGCAGGGGGACTAGCGATTACAATGAGCAGTTCTTC. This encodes CASRGTSDYNEQFF.

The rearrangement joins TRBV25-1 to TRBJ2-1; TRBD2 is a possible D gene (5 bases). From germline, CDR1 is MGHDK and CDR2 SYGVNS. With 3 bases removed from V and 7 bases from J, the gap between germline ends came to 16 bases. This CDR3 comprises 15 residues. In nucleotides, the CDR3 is TGTGCCAGCAGTGATCACAGCGGAGCTCCTAATGAGCAGTTCTTC. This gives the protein CASSDHSGAPNEQFF. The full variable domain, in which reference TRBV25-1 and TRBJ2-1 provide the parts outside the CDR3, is EADIYQTPRYLVIGTGKKITLECSQTMGHDKMYWYQQDPGMELHLIHYSYGVNSTEKGDLSSESTVSRIRTEHFPLTLESARPSHTSQYLCASSDHSGAPNEQFFGPGTRLTVL.

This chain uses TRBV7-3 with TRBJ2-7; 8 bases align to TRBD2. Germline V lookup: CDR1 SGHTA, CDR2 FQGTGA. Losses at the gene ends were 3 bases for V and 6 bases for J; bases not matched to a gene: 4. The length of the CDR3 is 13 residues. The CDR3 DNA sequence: TGTGCCAGCAGCTTGACTAGCGAAGGCGAGCAGTACTTC. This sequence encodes CASSLTSEGEQYF.

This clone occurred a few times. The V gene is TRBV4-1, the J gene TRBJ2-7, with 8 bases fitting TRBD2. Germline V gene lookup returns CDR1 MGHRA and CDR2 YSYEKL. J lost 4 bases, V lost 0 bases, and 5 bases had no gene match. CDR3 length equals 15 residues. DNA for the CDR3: TGCGCCAGCAGCCAAGACGGGGGGGCAGGTTACGAGCAGTACTTC. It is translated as CASSQDGGAGYEQYF.

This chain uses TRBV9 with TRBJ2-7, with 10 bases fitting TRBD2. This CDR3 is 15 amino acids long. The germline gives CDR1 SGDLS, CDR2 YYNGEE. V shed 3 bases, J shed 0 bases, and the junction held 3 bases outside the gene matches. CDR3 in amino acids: CASSASGSFSYEQYF. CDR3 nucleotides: TGTGCCAGCAGCGCTAGCGGGAGCTTCTCCTACGAGCAGTACTTC.

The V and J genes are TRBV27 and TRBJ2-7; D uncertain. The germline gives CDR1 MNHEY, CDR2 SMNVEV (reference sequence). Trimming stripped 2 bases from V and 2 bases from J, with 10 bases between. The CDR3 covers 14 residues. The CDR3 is CASSLRSQTYEQYF. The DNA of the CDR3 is TGTGCCAGCAGTTTACGGAGCCAGACCTACGAGCAGTACTTC.

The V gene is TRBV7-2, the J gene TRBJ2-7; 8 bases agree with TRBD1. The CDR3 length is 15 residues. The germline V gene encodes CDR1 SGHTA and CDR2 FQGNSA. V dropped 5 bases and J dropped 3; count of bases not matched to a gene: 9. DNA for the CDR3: TGTGCCAGCAGCCCCACCCAGGGGGCTCTCTACGAGCAGTACTTC. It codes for CASSPTQGALYEQYF.

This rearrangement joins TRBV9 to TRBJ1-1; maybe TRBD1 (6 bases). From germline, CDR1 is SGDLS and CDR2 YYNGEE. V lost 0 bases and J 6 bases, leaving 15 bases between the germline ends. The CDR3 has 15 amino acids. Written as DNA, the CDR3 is TGTGCCAGCAGCGTAGATCAGGGGCGAACGGCTGAAGCTTTCTTT. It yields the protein CASSVDQGRTAEAFF.

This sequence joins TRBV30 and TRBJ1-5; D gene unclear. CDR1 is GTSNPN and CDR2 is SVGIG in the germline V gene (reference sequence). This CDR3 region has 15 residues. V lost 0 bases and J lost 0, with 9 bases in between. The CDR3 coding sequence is TGTGCCTGGAGTGTGTCTCGTTCTAGCAATCAGCCCCAGCATTTT. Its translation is CAWSVSRSSNQPQHF.

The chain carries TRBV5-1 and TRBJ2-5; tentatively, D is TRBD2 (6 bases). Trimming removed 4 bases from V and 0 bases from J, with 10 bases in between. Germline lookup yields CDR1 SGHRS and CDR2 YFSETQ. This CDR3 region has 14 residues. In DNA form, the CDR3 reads TGCGCCAGCAGCCCGGACTATTACCAAGAGACCCAGTACTTC. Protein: CASSPDYYQETQYF. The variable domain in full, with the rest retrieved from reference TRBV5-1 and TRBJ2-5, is KAGVTQTPRYLIKTRGQQVTLSCSPISGHRSVSWYQQTPGQGLQFLFEYFSETQRNKGNFPGRFSGRQFSNSRSEMNVSTLELGDSALYLCASSPDYYQETQYFGPGTRLLVL.

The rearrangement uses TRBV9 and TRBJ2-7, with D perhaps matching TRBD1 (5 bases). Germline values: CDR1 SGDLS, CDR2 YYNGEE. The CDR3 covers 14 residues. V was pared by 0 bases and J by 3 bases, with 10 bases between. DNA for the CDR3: TGTGCCAGCAGCGTAGGCCAGGGCAACTACGAGCAGTACTTC. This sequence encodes CASSVGQGNYEQYF. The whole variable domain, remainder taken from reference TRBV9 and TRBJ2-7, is DSGVTQTPKHLITATGQRVTLRCSPRSGDLSVYWYQQSLDQGLQFLIQYYNGEERAKGNILERFSAQQFPDLHSELNLSSLELGDSALYFCASSVGQGNYEQYFGPGTRLTVT.

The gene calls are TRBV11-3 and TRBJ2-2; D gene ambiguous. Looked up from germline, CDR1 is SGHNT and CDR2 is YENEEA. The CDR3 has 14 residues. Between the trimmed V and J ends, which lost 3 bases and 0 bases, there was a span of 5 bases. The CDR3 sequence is CASSFSSNTGELFF. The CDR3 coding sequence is TGTGCCAGCAGCTTCAGTTCGAACACCGGGGAGCTGTTTTTT.

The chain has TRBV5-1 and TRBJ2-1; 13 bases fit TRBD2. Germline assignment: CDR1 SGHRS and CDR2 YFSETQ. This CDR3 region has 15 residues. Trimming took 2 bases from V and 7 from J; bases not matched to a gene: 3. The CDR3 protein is CASSFGLAGDNEQFF. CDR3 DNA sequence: TGCGCCAGCAGCTTCGGACTAGCGGGGGATAATGAGCAGTTCTTC.

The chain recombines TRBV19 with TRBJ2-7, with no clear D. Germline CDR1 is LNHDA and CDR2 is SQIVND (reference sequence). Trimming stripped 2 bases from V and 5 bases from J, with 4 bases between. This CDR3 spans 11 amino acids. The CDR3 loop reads CASSIFNEQYF. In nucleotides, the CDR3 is TGTGCCAGTAGTATATTTAACGAGCAGTACTTC.

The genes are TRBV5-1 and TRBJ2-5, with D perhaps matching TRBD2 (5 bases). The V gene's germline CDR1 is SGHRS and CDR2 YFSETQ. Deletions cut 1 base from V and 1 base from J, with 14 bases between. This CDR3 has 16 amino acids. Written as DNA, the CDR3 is TGCGCCAGCAGCTTGTGGGGTAGGAGGCCCCAAGAGACCCAGTACTTC. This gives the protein CASSLWGRRPQETQYF.

The DNA for the CDR3 is TGTGCCAGCTCACCAAAGGAACCGGGACTAGCGGGAGAGGTAGATACGCAGTATTTT. This translates into CASSPKEPGLAGEVDTQYF. The V gene is TRBV18, the J gene TRBJ2-3; 14 positions match TRBD2. The CDR3 sequence is 19 residues long. CDR1 and CDR2 (germline): KGHSH, LQKENI. Losses at the gene ends were 2 bases for V and 5 bases for J; bases not matched to a gene: 12.

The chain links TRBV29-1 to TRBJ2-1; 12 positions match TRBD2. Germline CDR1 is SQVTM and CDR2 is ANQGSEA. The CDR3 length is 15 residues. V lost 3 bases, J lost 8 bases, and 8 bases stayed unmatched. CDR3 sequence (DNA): TGCAGCGTTGAGCAGACTAGCGGGAGAATCGATGAGCAGTTCTTC. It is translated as CSVEQTSGRIDEQFF.

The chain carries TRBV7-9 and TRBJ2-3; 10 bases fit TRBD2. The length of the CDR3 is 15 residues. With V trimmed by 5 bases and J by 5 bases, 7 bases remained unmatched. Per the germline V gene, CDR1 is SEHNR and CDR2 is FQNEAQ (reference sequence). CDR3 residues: CASSGSGRAEDTQYF. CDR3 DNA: TGTGCCAGCAGCGGCAGCGGGAGGGCCGAAGATACGCAGTATTTT.

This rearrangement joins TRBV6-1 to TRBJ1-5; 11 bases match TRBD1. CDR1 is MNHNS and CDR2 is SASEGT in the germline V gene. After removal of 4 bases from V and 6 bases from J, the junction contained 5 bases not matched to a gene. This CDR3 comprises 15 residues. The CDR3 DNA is TGTGCCAGCAGTGGGGGACAGGGGGTTGGTCAGCCCCAGCATTTT. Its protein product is CASSGGQGVGQPQHF.

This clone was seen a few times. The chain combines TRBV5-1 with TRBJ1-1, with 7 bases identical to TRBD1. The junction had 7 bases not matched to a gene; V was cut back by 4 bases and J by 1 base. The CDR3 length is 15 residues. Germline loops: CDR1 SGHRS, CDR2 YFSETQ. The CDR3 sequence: CASSPGWTGNTEAFF. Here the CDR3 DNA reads TGCGCCAGCAGCCCCGGTTGGACAGGGAACACTGAAGCTTTCTTT. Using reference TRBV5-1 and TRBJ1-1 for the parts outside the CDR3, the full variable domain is KAGVTQTPRYLIKTRGQQVTLSCSPISGHRSVSWYQQTPGQGLQFLFEYFSETQRNKGNFPGRFSGRQFSNSRSEMNVSTLELGDSALYLCASSPGWTGNTEAFFGQGTRLTVV.

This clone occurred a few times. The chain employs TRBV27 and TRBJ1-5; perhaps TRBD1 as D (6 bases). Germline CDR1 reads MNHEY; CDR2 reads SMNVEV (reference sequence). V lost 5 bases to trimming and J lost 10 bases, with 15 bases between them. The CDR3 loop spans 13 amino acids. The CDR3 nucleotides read TGTGCCAGCAGTGGGGACACCTCCCAACCCCAGCATTTT. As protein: CASSGDTSQPQHF.

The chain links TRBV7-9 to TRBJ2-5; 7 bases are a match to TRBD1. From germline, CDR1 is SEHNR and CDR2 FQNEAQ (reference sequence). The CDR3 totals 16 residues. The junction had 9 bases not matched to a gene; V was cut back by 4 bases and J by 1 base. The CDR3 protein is CASSSGQALLQETQYF. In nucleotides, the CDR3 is TGTGCCAGCAGCTCCGGACAGGCTTTACTCCAAGAGACCCAGTACTTC. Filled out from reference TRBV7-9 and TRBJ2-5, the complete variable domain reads DTGVSQNPRHKITKRGQNVTFRCDPISEHNRLYWYRQTLGQGPEFLTYFQNEAQLEKSRLLSDRFSAERPKGSFSTLEIQRTEQGDSAMYLCASSSGQALLQETQYFGPGTRLLVL.

The CDR3 spells CASSLDGPRHVNQPQHF. The DNA for the CDR3 is TGTGCCAGCAGCTTAGATGGTCCGCGACACGTCAATCAGCCCCAGCATTTT. This chain links TRBV7-2 with TRBJ1-5; D ambiguous. V was trimmed by 1 base and J by 3 bases, leaving 16 bases between them. CDR3 length equals 17 residues. CDR1 and CDR2 (germline): SGHTA, FQGNSA.

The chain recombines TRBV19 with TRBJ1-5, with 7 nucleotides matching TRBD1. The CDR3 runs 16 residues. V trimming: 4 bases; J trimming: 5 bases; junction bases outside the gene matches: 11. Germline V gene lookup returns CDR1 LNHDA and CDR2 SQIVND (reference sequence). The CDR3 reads CASSSSGRGVYQPQHF. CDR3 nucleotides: TGTGCCAGTAGTAGTAGTGGCAGGGGGGTCTATCAGCCCCAGCATTTT.

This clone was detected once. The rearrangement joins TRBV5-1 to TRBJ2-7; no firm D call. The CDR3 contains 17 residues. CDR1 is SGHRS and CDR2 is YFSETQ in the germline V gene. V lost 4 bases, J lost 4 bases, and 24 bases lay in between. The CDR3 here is CASSIQAATPGIYEQYF. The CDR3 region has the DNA TGCGCCAGCAGCATCCAGGCTGCGACCCCCGGTATATACGAGCAGTACTTC.

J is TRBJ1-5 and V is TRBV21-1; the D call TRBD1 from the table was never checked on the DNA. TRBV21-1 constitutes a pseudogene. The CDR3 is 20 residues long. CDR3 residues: CASTQGEAGHGFWPGQPQHF. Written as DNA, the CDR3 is TGTGCCAGCACCCAGGGGGAGGCAGGACATGGGTTTTGGCCGGGCCAGCCCCAGCATTTT.